This TCR beta chain was recovered during a study of blood T cell repertoires in COVID-19. V shed 4 bases, J shed 4 bases, and the junction held 7 bases outside the gene matches. The germline V gene encodes CDR1 SGHDT and CDR2 YYEEEE. The CDR3 has 15 amino acids. Generated by immunoSEQ multiplex PCR, the TCRdb table keeps only in-frame clones and is missing some. The top ten hold roughly 15% of the sample, which has some 76,000 clones, approximately 87% seen once. What was sequenced was peripheral blood. V gene TRBV5-6 combines with J gene TRBJ1-5; 8 bases are a match to TRBD1. The receptor's source is a man at least 80 years old in a cohort sampled during active COVID-19. The CDR3: CASSGPGTGNQPQHF. The CDR3 bases are TGTGCCAGCAGCGGACCCGGGACAGGTAATCAGCCCCAGCATTTT.